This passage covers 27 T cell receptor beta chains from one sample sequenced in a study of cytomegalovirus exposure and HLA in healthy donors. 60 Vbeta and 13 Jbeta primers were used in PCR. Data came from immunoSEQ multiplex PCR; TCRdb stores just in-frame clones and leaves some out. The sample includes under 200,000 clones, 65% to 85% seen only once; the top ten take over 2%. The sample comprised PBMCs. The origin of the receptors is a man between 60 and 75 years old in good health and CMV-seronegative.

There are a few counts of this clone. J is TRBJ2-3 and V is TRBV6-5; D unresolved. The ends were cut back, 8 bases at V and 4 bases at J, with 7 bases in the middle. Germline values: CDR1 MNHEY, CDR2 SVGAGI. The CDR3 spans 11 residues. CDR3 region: CASQAADTQYF. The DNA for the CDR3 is TGTGCCAGCCAGGCAGCAGATACGCAGTATTTT.

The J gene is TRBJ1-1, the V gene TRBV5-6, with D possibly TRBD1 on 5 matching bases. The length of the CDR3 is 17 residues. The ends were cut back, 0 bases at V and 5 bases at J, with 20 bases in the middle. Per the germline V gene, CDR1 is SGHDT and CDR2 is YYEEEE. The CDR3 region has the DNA TGTGCCAGCAGCTTGGTGGACTCACGGGGGGTAGGTACTGAAGCTTTCTTT. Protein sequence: CASSLVDSRGVGTEAFF. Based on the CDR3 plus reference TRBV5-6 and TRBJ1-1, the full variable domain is DAGVTQSPTHLIKTRGQQVTLRCSPKSGHDTVSWYQQALGQGPQFIFQYYEEEERQRGNFPDRFSGHQFPNYSSELNVNALLLGDSALYLCASSLVDSRGVGTEAFFGQGTRLTVV.

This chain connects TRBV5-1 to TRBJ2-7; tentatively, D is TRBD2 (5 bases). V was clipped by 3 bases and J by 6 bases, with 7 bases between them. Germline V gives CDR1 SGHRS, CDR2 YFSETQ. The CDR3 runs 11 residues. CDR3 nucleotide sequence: TGCGCCAGCAGCTCCCGGGGCGAGCAGTACTTC. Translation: CASSSRGEQYF.

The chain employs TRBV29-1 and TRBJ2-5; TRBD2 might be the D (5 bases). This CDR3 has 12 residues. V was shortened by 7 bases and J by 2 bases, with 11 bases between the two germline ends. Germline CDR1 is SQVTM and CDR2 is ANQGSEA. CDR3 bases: TGCAGCGGCCGCAGGAGGCAAGAGACCCAGTACTTC. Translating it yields CSGRRRQETQYF.

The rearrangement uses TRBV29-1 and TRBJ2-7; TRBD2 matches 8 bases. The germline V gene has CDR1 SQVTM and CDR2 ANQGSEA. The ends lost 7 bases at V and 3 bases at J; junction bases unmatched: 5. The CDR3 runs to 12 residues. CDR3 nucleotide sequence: TGCAGCGCTAGGACTAGCAACTACGAGCAGTACTTC. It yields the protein CSARTSNYEQYF.

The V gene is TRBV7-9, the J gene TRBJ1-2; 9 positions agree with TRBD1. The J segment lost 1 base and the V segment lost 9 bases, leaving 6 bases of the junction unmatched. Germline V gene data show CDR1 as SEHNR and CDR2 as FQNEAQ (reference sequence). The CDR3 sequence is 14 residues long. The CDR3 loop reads CASRGTGSNYGYTF. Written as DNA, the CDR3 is TGTGCCAGTAGGGGGACAGGGAGTAACTATGGCTACACCTTC. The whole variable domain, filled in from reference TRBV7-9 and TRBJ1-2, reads DTGVSQNPRHKITKRGQNVTFRCDPISEHNRLYWYRQTLGQGPEFLTYFQNEAQLEKSRLLSDRFSAERPKGSFSTLEIQRTEQGDSAMYLCASRGTGSNYGYTFGSGTRLTVV.

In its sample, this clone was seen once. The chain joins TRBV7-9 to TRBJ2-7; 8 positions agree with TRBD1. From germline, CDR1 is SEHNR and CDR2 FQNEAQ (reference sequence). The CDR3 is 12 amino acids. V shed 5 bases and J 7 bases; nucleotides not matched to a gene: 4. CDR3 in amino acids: CASSVDRGEQYF. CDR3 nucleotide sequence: TGTGCCAGCAGCGTAGACAGGGGTGAGCAGTACTTC.

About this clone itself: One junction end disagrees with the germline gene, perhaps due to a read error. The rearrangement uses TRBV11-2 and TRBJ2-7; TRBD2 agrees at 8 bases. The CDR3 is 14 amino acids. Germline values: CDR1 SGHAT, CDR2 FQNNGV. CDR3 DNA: TGTGCCAGCAGCTTAGGGACTAGCTCCGACGAGCAGTACTTC. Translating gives CASSLGTSSDEQYF.

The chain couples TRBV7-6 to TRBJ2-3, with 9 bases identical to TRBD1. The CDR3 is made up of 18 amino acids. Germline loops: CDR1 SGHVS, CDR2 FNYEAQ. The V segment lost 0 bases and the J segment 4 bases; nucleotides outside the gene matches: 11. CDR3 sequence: CASSLAKRTGGSSDTQYF. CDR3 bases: TGTGCCAGCAGCTTAGCCAAACGAACAGGGGGCTCTTCAGATACGCAGTATTTT.

The CDR3 DNA reads as TGTGCCAGCAGTGAACGCGCCGGCAGGGATGGCAATCAGCCCCAGCATTTT. Translation gives CASSERAGRDGNQPQHF. V is TRBV6-1 and J is TRBJ1-5; the D gene is possibly TRBD1 (5 bases). Germline-derived CDR1 and CDR2 are MNHNS and SASEGT. Trimming left V 2 bases short and J 2 bases short, with 16 bases between. There are 17 residues in the CDR3.

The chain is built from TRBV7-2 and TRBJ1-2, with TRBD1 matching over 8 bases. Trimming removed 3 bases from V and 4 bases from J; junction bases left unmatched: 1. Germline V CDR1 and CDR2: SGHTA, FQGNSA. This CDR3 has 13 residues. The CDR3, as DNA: TGTGCCAGCAGCTTGGACAGGGTCTATGGCTACACCTTC. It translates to CASSLDRVYGYTF. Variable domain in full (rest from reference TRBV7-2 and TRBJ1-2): GAGVSQSPSNKVTEKGKDVELRCDPISGHTALYWYRQSLGQGLEFLIYFQGNSAPDKSGLPSDRFSAERTGGSVSTLTIQRTQQEDSAVYLCASSLDRVYGYTFGSGTRLTVV.

CDR3 coding DNA: TGTGCCAGCAGCACCAGGGGTTTGGGGTACGAGCAGTACTTC. Encoded protein: CASSTRGLGYEQYF. The V and J genes are TRBV9 and TRBJ2-7, with D tentatively TRBD1 (6 bases). Germline V gene lookup returns CDR1 SGDLS and CDR2 YYNGEE. V was trimmed by 4 bases and J by 4 bases, leaving 15 bases between them. This CDR3 is 14 amino acids long.

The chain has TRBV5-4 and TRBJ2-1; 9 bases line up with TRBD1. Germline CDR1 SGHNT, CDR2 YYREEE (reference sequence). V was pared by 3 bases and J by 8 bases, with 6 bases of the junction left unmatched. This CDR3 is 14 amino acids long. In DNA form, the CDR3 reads TGTGCCAGCAGCTCACAGGGGGCTAGGGATGAGCAGTTCTTC. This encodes CASSSQGARDEQFF.

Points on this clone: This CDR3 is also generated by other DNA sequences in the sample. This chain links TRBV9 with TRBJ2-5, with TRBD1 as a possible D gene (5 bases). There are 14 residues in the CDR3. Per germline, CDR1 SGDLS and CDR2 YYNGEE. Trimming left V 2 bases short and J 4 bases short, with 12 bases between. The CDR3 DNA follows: TGTGCCAGCAGCGTGGGTCAGGGAAGAGAGACCCAGTACTTC. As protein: CASSVGQGRETQYF.

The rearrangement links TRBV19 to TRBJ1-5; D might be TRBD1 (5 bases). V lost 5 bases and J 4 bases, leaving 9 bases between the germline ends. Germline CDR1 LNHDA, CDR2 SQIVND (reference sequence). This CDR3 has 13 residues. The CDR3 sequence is CASSVDRNQPQHF. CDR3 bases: TGTGCCAGTAGTGTTGACAGAAATCAGCCCCAGCATTTT.

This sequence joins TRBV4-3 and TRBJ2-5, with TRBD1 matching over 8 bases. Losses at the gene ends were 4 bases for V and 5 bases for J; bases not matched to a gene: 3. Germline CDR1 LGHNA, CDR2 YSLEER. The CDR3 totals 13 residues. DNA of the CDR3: TGCGCCAGCAGCCCAGGGGGCTGGGAGACCCAGTACTTC. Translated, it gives CASSPGGWETQYF.

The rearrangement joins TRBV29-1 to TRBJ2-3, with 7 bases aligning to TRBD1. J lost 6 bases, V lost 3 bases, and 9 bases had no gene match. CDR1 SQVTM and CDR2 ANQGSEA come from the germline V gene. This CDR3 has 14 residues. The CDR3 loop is CSVESSGTADTQYF. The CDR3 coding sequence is TGCAGCGTTGAGTCATCCGGGACAGCCGATACGCAGTATTTT.

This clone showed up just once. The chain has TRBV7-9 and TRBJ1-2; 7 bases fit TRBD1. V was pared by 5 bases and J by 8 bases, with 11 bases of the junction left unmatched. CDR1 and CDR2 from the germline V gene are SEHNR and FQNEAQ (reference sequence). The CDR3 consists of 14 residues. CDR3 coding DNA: TGTGCCAGCAGCCGAAGCACAGGGGAAGGAGGCTACACCTTC. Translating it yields CASSRSTGEGGYTF.

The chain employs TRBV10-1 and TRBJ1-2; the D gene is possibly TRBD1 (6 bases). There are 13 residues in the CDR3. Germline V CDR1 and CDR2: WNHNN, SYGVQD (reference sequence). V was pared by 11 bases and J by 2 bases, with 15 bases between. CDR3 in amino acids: CARLQGDNYGYTF. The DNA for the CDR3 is TGCGCCCGATTACAGGGAGACAACTATGGCTACACCTTC.

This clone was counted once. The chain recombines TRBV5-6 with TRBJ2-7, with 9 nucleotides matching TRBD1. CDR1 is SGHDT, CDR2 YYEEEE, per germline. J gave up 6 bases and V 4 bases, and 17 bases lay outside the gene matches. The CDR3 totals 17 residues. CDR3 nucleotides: TGTGCCAGCAGCCGACAAAGCAGGGACAGGGTAAGGGGCGAGCAGTACTTC. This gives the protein CASSRQSRDRVRGEQYF.

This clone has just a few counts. This CDR3 is CATYPGGGYEQYF. In DNA, the CDR3 is TGTGCCACCTACCCCGGGGGTGGCTACGAGCAGTACTTC. This sequence joins TRBV2 and TRBJ2-7; possible D gene TRBD2, 6 bases. The germline V and J ends were trimmed by 10 bases and 3 bases, with 16 bases remaining between them. This CDR3 spans 13 amino acids. Germline CDR1 and CDR2: SNHLY and FYNNEI. The full variable domain, its missing parts supplied by reference TRBV2 and TRBJ2-7, is EPEVTQTPSHQVTQMGQEVILRCVPISNHLYFYWYRQILGQKVEFLVSFYNNEISEKSEIFDDQFSVERPDGSNFTLKIRSTKLEDSAMYFCATYPGGGYEQYFGPGTRLTVT.

CDR3 sequence: CASSVTGTGGPEQYF. CDR3 nucleotides: TGTGCCAGCAGTGTTACCGGGACAGGGGGCCCCGAGCAGTACTTC. This chain uses TRBV6-1 with TRBJ2-7, with TRBD1 matching over 12 bases. Germline V gene sequence: CDR1 MNHNS, CDR2 SASEGT. The CDR3 consists of 15 residues. J lost 6 bases, V lost 4 bases, and 7 bases had no gene match.

CDR3 sequence reads: CASSLQNTEAFF. The CDR3 DNA follows: TGTGCCAGCTCACTTCAGAACACTGAAGCTTTCTTT. The chain links TRBV18 to TRBJ1-1; D remains ambiguous. CDR1 is KGHSH and CDR2 is LQKENI in the germline V gene. CDR3 size: 12 residues. Trimming took 4 bases from V and 1 from J, leaving 4 bases between them.

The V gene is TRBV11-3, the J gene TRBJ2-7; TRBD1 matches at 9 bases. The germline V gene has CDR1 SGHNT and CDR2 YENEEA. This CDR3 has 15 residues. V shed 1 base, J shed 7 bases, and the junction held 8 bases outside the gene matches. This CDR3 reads CASSLGGGDREEQYF. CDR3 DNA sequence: TGTGCCAGCAGCTTAGGAGGGGGGGACAGGGAAGAGCAGTACTTC.

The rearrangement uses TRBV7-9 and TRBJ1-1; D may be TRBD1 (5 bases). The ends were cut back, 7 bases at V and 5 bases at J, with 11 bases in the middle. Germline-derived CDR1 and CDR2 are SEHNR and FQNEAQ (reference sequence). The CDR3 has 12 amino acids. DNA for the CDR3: TGTGCCAGCAACTCTGGGGGGACTGAAGCTTTCTTT. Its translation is CASNSGGTEAFF.

The CDR3 DNA reads as TGTGCCAGTAACCCCGGTGGAAACACCATATATTTT. This gives the protein CASNPGGNTIYF. This chain connects TRBV19 to TRBJ1-3; the D is unclear. This CDR3 contains 12 residues. V shed 7 bases and J shed 3 bases, with 7 bases lying between them. CDR1 is LNHDA and CDR2 is SQIVND in the germline V gene (reference sequence).

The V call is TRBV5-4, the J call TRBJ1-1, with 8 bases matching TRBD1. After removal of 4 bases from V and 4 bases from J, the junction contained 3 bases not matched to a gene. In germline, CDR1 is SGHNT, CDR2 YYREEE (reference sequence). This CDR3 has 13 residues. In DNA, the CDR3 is TGTGCCAGCAGCCGGGGACAGGCCACTGAAGCTTTCTTT. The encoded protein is CASSRGQATEAFF.